This TCR beta chain was retrieved from a study of post-analysis software for immune sequencing data. Across the study: The disease courses covered relapsing-remitting, secondary progressive and progressive-relapsing multiple sclerosis. Points from the study as a whole: F measure grouped same-batch samples tightly together. Five TRBV segments occurring more often in patients than controls included TRBV5-6, TRBV5-1 and TRBV20-1. Controls had significantly higher normalized Chao1 diversity than multiple sclerosis patients.

Researchers reported that TCR beta cDNA libraries carried unique molecular identifiers. It was from roughly 0.93 to 9.6 million T cells that 500,000 to 600,000 cDNA molecules came. Using its own MiXCR run on the PCR reads, TCRdb lists one record per CDR3 protein. The sample records some 690,000 distinct CDR3 sequences, roughly 29% being singletons. Germline-derived CDR1 and CDR2 are ENHRY and SYGVKD. The length of the CDR3 is 15 residues. V was pared by 0 bases and J by 10 bases, with 17 bases between. At least ten counts were recorded for this clonotype. What it binds is not known. This clonotype was sampled from a girl aged 5 to 17 with multiple sclerosis. Material for sequencing was blood. The chain recombines TRBV10-3 with TRBJ2-3, with a weak D call TRBD2 (5 bases). CDR3 in DNA: TGTGCCATCAGTGAGTCTAGCGTCAACGGTCCGGCGCAGTATTTT. It specifies CAISESSVNGPAQYF.